This T cell receptor beta chain was observed in a study of cytomegalovirus exposure and HLA in healthy donors. 13 Jbeta primers and 60 Vbeta primers were used for the PCR. TCRdb's table, derived via immunoSEQ multiplex PCR, lists solely in-frame clones and lacks some. The table has around 130,000 clones, around 80% seen once. As concerns this clone: The antigen remains unidentified.

Study observations and caveats: The study found most TCR sequences rare, yet found some public TCRs in many donors. According to the study, around 150 TCR beta chains were cytomegalovirus-associated.

Trimming left V 5 bases short and J 0 bases short, with 7 bases between. Per germline, CDR1 SGHAT and CDR2 FQNNGV. The CDR3 runs to 13 residues. The sequencing sample was made of PBMCs. The clonotype was recovered from a woman younger than 30 in good health and CMV-seronegative. This chain uses TRBV11-2 with TRBJ2-5; D is undetermined. The CDR3 spells CASSIQYQETQYF. The DNA of the CDR3 is TGTGCCAGCAGCATACAGTACCAAGAGACCCAGTACTTC.